What follows are 2 T cell receptor beta chains derived from one specimen sequenced in a study of TIL therapy for anti-PD-1-resistant metastatic lung cancer. Noted time point: pre-treatment sample, taken before nivolumab and TIL therapy. This was the immunoSEQ v3 assay. Repertoires were generated with immunoSEQ multiplex PCR, while TCRdb's copy carries only in-frame clones and drops some. The sample holds about 19,000 clones, almost 80% seen once. Sequencing used blood, obtained at baseline. These TCRs come from a person between 25 and 80 years old with non-small cell lung cancer.

This clone was picked up a small number of times. This chain joins TRBV7-2 and TRBJ1-2, with D perhaps matching TRBD1 (5 bases). The CDR3 loop spans 13 amino acids. The germline V gene encodes CDR1 SGHTA and CDR2 FQGNSA. The V end lost 4 bases, the J end lost 4 bases, and 10 bases lay between the germline ends. The CDR3 sequence: CASSSGTVYGYTF. Here the CDR3 DNA reads TGTGCCAGCAGCTCCGGGACGGTCTATGGCTACACCTTC. Looking up the rest from reference TRBV7-2 and TRBJ1-2 gives the full variable domain: GAGVSQSPSNKVTEKGKDVELRCDPISGHTALYWYRQSLGQGLEFLIYFQGNSAPDKSGLPSDRFSAERTGGSVSTLTIQRTQQEDSAVYLCASSSGTVYGYTFGSGTRLTVV.

The genes are TRBV28 and TRBJ1-5, with D uncertain. Looked up from germline, CDR1 is MDHEN and CDR2 is SYDVKM. Trimming removed 6 bases at V and 0 bases at J, with 15 bases between. The CDR3 contains 16 residues. The CDR3 DNA reads TGTGCCAGCAGCCGACCCGCGCGGGGTAGCAATCAGCCCCAGCATTTT. Its translation: CASSRPARGSNQPQHF. Variable domain in full (rest from reference TRBV28 and TRBJ1-5): DVKVTQSSRYLVKRTGEKVFLECVQDMDHENMFWYRQDPGLGLRLIYFSYDVKMKEKGDIPEGYSVSREKKERFSLILESASTNQTSMYLCASSRPARGSNQPQHFGDGTRLSIL.